This TCR beta chain is from a study of long-term antiretroviral therapy in people with HIV. Going into DNA extraction, samples held about 0.85-11 million cryopreserved PBMC. V was shortened by 10 bases and J by 2 bases, with 17 bases between the two germline ends. The CDR3 length is 14 residues. Germline CDR1 LNHDA, CDR2 SQIVND (reference sequence). Study-level results: Gathering of blood took place between about 2004 and 2017, possibly under older ART regimens. It was observed that HIV repertoires exhibited narrower CDR3 length ranges than controls.

Comments on this clone: The antigen remains undetermined.

The immunoSEQ assay was v3.0, run at survey level. The data were produced by immunoSEQ multiplex PCR, yet TCRdb's version contains in-frame clones alone and is incomplete. The sample contains 20,000 to 25,000 clones, more than 70% of which appear only once. The rearrangement links TRBV19 to TRBJ1-2, with a possible D match to TRBD1 (5 bases). The source is a man in his forties or fifties with HIV. The material sequenced was unsorted PBMCs, taken approximately 2.5 years after starting antiretroviral therapy. CDR3 bases: TGTGCCACCAGACCTCCTGGGACCAACTATGGCTACACCTTC. The encoded protein is CATRPPGTNYGYTF.